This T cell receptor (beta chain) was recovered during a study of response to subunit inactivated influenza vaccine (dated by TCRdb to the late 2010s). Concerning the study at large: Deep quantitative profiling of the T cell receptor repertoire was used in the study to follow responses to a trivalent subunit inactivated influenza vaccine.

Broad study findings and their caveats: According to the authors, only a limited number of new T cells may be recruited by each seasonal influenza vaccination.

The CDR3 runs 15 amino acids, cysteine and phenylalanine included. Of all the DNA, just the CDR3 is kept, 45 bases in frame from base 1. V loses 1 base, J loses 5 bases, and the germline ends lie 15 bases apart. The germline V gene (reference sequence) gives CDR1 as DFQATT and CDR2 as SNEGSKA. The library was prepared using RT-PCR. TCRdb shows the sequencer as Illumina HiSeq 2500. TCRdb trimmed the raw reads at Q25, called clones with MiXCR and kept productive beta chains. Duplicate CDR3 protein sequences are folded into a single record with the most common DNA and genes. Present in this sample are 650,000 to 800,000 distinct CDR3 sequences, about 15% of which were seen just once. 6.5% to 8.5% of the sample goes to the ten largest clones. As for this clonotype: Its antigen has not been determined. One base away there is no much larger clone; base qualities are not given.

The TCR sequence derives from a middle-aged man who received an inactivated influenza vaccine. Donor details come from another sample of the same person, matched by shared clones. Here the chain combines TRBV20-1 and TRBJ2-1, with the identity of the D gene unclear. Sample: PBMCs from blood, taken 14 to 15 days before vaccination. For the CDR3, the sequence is CSARVPFGKHNEQFF. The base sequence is TGCAGTGCTAGAGTTCCCTTCGGTAAACACAATGAGCAGTTCTTC.